This passage covers 5 T cell receptor beta chains from one sample sequenced in a study of T-cell memory formation after mild COVID-19. TCRdb fed the 5' RACE reads into MiXCR, producing one record per CDR3 protein. The sample records roughly 560,000 distinct CDR3 sequences, around 21% being singletons. Sequenced material: PBMCs or a T cell subset sorted from them (not recorded which). All receptors come from an adult woman who had mild COVID-19 (a few samples of this study predate the infection). Cell type and time point are not known.

This clonotype has just a few counts. This sequence joins TRBV3-1 and TRBJ2-4; 9 bases line up with TRBD2. The germline V gene encodes CDR1 LGHDT and CDR2 YNNKEL (reference sequence). Trimming at V came to 0 bases and at J to 4 bases, leaving 7 bases not matched to a gene. This CDR3 region has 17 residues. As DNA, the CDR3 is TGTGCCAGCAGCCAAGAGGCAATAGCGGGGGTAAAAAACATTCAGTACTTC. Residues: CASSQEAIAGVKNIQYF.

The V call is TRBV3-1, the J call TRBJ2-5, with 14 bases aligning to TRBD2. CDR1 is LGHDT, CDR2 YNNKEL, per germline (reference sequence). The CDR3 totals 16 residues. V trimming: 4 bases; J trimming: 4 bases; junction bases outside the gene matches: 5. The CDR3 DNA reads as TGTGCCAGCAGCCCCCTCGGACTAGCGGGGGGAGAGACCCAGTACTTC. Translated: CASSPLGLAGGETQYF.

This clonotype occurred a few times. The chain recombines TRBV5-6 with TRBJ1-1; TRBD1 aligns across 7 bases. The CDR3 consists of 16 residues. Germline-derived CDR1 and CDR2 are SGHDT and YYEEEE. V shed 4 bases and J 0 bases; nucleotides not matched to a gene: 9. The CDR3 bases are TGTGCCAGCAGCCAGGCGGGCAGGGGGATGAACACTGAAGCTTTCTTT. Its translation is CASSQAGRGMNTEAFF.

This clonotype was detected a few times. J is TRBJ2-7 and V is TRBV29-1; tentative D call: TRBD1 (6 bases). This CDR3 is 12 amino acids long. Germline CDR1 is SQVTM and CDR2 is ANQGSEA. V was shortened by 3 bases and J by 3 bases, with 9 bases between the two germline ends. CDR3 amino acids: CSVDGQNYEQYF. The CDR3 nucleotides read TGCAGCGTTGACGGACAGAACTACGAGCAGTACTTC.

The chain is built from TRBV7-2 and TRBJ2-5; no firm D call. Between the trimmed V and J ends, which lost 3 bases and 0 bases, there was a span of 8 bases. The CDR3 covers 14 residues. CDR1 and CDR2 (germline): SGHTA, FQGNSA. The DNA of the CDR3 is TGTGCCAGCAGCTTGCACGGCTACCAAGAGACCCAGTACTTC. Encoded protein: CASSLHGYQETQYF.